The next 14 T cell receptor beta chains were all read from a single sample in a study of glioma-infiltrating T cells after dendritic cell vaccination. Time point described: after dendritic cell vaccination, including at tumor progression/relapse. Here immunoSEQ multiplex PCR was the method, and the copy in TCRdb shows in-frame clones only, minus some. Here the sample spans about 65,000 clones, approximately 86% being singletons. Specimen: blood, collected after dendritic cell vaccination. These TCRs come from a human donor with glioblastoma.

The chain has TRBV7-9 and TRBJ2-1, with 9 bases lining up with TRBD1. The V and J ends lost 3 bases and 5 bases, in that order; junction bases with no gene match: 2. This CDR3 is built from 14 residues. Germline CDR1 reads SEHNR; CDR2 reads FQNEAQ (reference sequence). The CDR3 DNA reads TGTGCCAGCAGCTTGGGACAGGGTAACAATGAGCAGTTCTTC. Its translation is CASSLGQGNNEQFF.

V is TRBV6-5 and J is TRBJ1-1; TRBD1 aligns across 7 bases. The CDR3 is 14 residues long. Germline-derived CDR1 and CDR2 are MNHEY and SVGAGI. J was trimmed by 0 bases and V by 5 bases; bases with no gene match: 3. The chain's CDR3 is CASSAGTVNTEAFF. The CDR3 bases are TGTGCCAGCAGTGCCGGGACAGTGAACACTGAAGCTTTCTTT.

The chain links TRBV7-3 to TRBJ2-1, with D tentatively TRBD2 (5 bases). With 1 base removed from V and 0 bases from J, the gap between germline ends came to 10 bases. The CDR3 is 16 residues long. Germline V gene lookup returns CDR1 SGHTA and CDR2 FQGTGA. This CDR3 reads CASSLNGGPSYNEQFF. CDR3 DNA sequence: TGTGCCAGCAGCTTAAACGGCGGGCCCTCCTACAATGAGCAGTTCTTC.

This clone was seen only a few times. This chain uses TRBV7-2 with TRBJ1-2, with D tentatively TRBD1 (6 bases). V lost 5 bases and J 7 bases, leaving 26 bases between the germline ends. Germline V lookup: CDR1 SGHTA, CDR2 FQGNSA. The CDR3 sequence is 17 residues long. As DNA, the CDR3 is TGTGCCAGCAGCCCAGTGGTCCCGGGAGGGGGGAGAAGTGGCTACACCTTC. Its translation is CASSPVVPGGGRSGYTF. Full variable domain (rest looked up from reference TRBV7-2 and TRBJ1-2): GAGVSQSPSNKVTEKGKDVELRCDPISGHTALYWYRQSLGQGLEFLIYFQGNSAPDKSGLPSDRFSAERTGGSVSTLTIQRTQQEDSAVYLCASSPVVPGGGRSGYTFGSGTRLTVV.

The chain is built from TRBV7-9 and TRBJ1-4; the match to TRBD1 covers 7 bases. Trimming removed 2 bases from V and 10 bases from J; junction bases left unmatched: 10. This CDR3 contains 15 residues. Looked up from germline, CDR1 is SEHNR and CDR2 is FQNEAQ (reference sequence). CDR3 region: CASSLHNRGAGKLFF. The CDR3 DNA reads TGTGCCAGCAGCTTACATAACAGGGGCGCCGGAAAACTGTTTTTT.

This chain links TRBV7-6 with TRBJ2-5; D is undetermined. CDR3 length: 12 amino acids. Germline V gene data show CDR1 as SGHVS and CDR2 as FNYEAQ. The germline V and J ends were trimmed by 4 bases and 4 bases, with 7 bases remaining between them. As DNA, the CDR3 is TGTGCCAGCAGCTCCTCGGGAGAGACCCAGTACTTC. Translated: CASSSSGETQYF. The whole variable domain, remainder taken from reference TRBV7-6 and TRBJ2-5, is GAGVSQSPRYKVTKRGQDVALRCDPISGHVSLYWYRQALGQGPEFLTYFNYEAQQDKSGLPNDRFSAERPEGSISTLTIQRTEQRDSAMYRCASSSSGETQYFGPGTRLLVL.

In DNA, the CDR3 is TGTGCCAGCACAATACAGGGGGGGGGCGGCTACACCTTC. Translated: CASTIQGGGGYTF. The chain combines TRBV6-5 with TRBJ1-2; TRBD1 agrees at 8 bases. The CDR3 contains 13 residues. The V segment lost 7 bases and the J segment 8 bases; nucleotides outside the gene matches: 9. The V gene's germline CDR1 is MNHEY and CDR2 SVGAGI.

This chain links TRBV11-2 with TRBJ2-7; D uncertain. CDR1 and CDR2 from the germline V gene are SGHAT and FQNNGV. Between the trimmed V and J ends, which lost 2 bases and 7 bases, there was a span of 12 bases. There are 13 residues in the CDR3. The CDR3 loop reads CASSLIGSREQYF. The CDR3 DNA sequence: TGTGCCAGCAGCTTAATCGGTTCGAGAGAGCAGTACTTC.

CDR3 DNA: TGTGCCAGCAGCGTAGACACCCAAGAGACCCAGTACTTC. This translates into CASSVDTQETQYF. The chain couples TRBV9 to TRBJ2-5; unclear D gene. The V and J ends lost 0 bases and 1 base respectively, with 4 bases between them. The CDR3 has 13 residues. Germline V CDR1 and CDR2: SGDLS, YYNGEE.

This rearrangement joins TRBV5-4 to TRBJ2-3; 9 bases map to TRBD2. The CDR3 loop spans 14 amino acids. The J segment lost 0 bases and the V segment lost 9 bases, leaving 5 bases of the junction unmatched. CDR1 SGHNT and CDR2 YYREEE come from the germline V gene (reference sequence). CDR3 sequence (DNA): TGTGCCACAGTAGCGGGGGTTAGCACAGATACGCAGTATTTT. Its translation is CATVAGVSTDTQYF.

On this clone itself: The same CDR3 also results from other DNA sequences found in this sample. V gene TRBV6-1 combines with J gene TRBJ1-2, with D perhaps matching TRBD1 (6 bases). The CDR3 loop spans 12 amino acids. V was shortened by 6 bases and J by 5 bases, with 10 bases between the two germline ends. The germline CDR1 and CDR2 sequences are MNHNS and SASEGT. The CDR3 DNA reads as TGTGCCAGCAGCCAGGGGAATTATGGCTACACCTTC. Protein sequence: CASSQGNYGYTF.

The CDR3 reads CASTPGLNQPQHF. CDR3 DNA sequence: TGTGCCAGCACCCCAGGATTAAATCAGCCCCAGCATTTT. This chain joins TRBV27 and TRBJ1-5; D gene ambiguous. Germline-derived CDR1 and CDR2 are MNHEY and SMNVEV (reference sequence). Trimming left V 7 bases short and J 4 bases short, with 11 bases between. The CDR3 covers 13 residues.

The J gene is TRBJ2-3, the V gene TRBV7-9; D ambiguous. Germline V lookup: CDR1 SEHNR, CDR2 FQNEAQ (reference sequence). CDR3 size: 13 residues. V was pared by 3 bases and J by 6 bases, with 10 bases between. CDR3 nucleotide sequence: TGTGCCAGCAGCTTGGGCAGAGAGGATACGCAGTATTTT. This codes for CASSLGREDTQYF.

This clone was found a few times. V gene TRBV10-2 combines with J gene TRBJ1-1; 9 positions agree with TRBD1. Germline V lookup: CDR1 WSHSY, CDR2 SAAADI. This CDR3 is built from 16 residues. The V gene end was trimmed by 3 bases and the J gene end by 5 bases; junction bases not matched to a gene: 10. CDR3 loop: CASSEKQGARGTEAFF. The CDR3 nucleotides read TGCGCCAGCAGTGAAAAACAGGGGGCTCGAGGGACTGAAGCTTTCTTT.